These T cell receptor beta chains were read from a single sample in a study of identical twins. Each CDR3 protein is one row after TCRdb ran MiXCR on the 5' RACE reads. The sample records around 960,000 distinct CDR3 sequences, more than 9% being singletons. These data were also filed under a second study, of yellow fever vaccine responses in identical twins.

Sequences were obtained from PBMCs. The receptors were gathered from a woman in her late teens or twenties in good health. Both conserved end residues are part of each CDR3. The D gene is left open where the match is weak. Some rows mark clone size as missing; the rest say once, few, many or name a class of expanded clone.

d_call	v_call	clone_size	j_call	cdr3_nt	cdr3_aa
.	TRBV2	.	TRBJ2-6	TGTGCCAGCAGTGTAGCCGGAGGGGGCTCTGGGGCCAACGTCCTGACTTTC	CASSVAGGGSGANVLTF
TRBD2	TRBV11-1	few	TRBJ2-1	TGTGCCAGCAGCTTAGGGAAACTAGCGGGAGGATCCTACAATGAGCAGTTCTTC	CASSLGKLAGGSYNEQFF
.	TRBV12-3/TRBV12-4	few	TRBJ2-3	TGTGCCAGCAGCGGGGCCTTGTCGCAGTATTTT	CASSGALSQYF
.	TRBV28	many	TRBJ1-5	TGTGCCAGTGGGAGGGGCAATCAGCCCCAGCATTTT	CASGRGNQPQHF
TRBD2	TRBV6-1	few	TRBJ2-5	TGTGCCAGCAGAAGACTAGCGGGACGCCCGGAGACCCAGTACTTC	CASRRLAGRPETQYF
.	TRBV6-5	few	TRBJ1-1	TGTGCCAGCAGTTACGGGGGCATTGTGAACACTGAAGCTTTCTTT	CASSYGGIVNTEAFF
.	TRBV15	.	TRBJ1-4	TGTGCCACCAGCAGTTTCCGATACGGGGAGTCAACTAATGAAAAACTGTTTTTT	CATSSFRYGESTNEKLFF
.	TRBV11-2	once	TRBJ1-2	TGTGCCAGCAGCTTAGAGAGACGGGACACCGGAGGACTAAACTATGGCTACACCTTC	CASSLERRDTGGLNYGYTF
TRBD1	TRBV28	many	TRBJ2-2	TGTGCCAGCAGTTTTGTTTACGGGACCGGGACAGGGGGCTTGTCCACCGGGGAGCTGTTTTTT	CASSFVYGTGTGGLSTGELFF
.	TRBV5-5	few	TRBJ1-4	TGTGCCAGCAGCTTGGGACACGCTAATGAAAAACTGTTTTTT	CASSLGHANEKLFF
.	TRBV15	.	TRBJ2-6	TGTGCCACCAGTGACAGGACGATCTCTGGGGCCAACGTCCTGACTTTC	CATSDRTISGANVLTF
.	TRBV12-3/TRBV12-4	.	TRBJ2-5	TGTGCCAGCAGGGGATACACGGATTCCCGAGAGACCCAGTACTTC	CASRGYTDSRETQYF
TRBD1	TRBV14	.	TRBJ2-5	TGTGCCAGCAGATCTACCCTAGACAGGGTAGAGACCCAGTACTTC	CASRSTLDRVETQYF
TRBD1	TRBV10-3	many	TRBJ1-1	TGTGCCATAAAGGACAGGGAGGACACTGAAGCTTTCTTT	CAIKDREDTEAFF
.	TRBV7-9	.	TRBJ2-3	TGTGCCAGCAGCTCCATCCCCCAGGGAAAAGATACGCAGTATTTT	CASSSIPQGKDTQYF
.	TRBV4-1	.	TRBJ1-1	TGCGCCAGCAGCCCCCTGGACGGACTTAGGCAGGGCACTGAAGCTTTCTTT	CASSPLDGLRQGTEAFF
.	TRBV4-1	few	TRBJ2-3	TGCGCCAGCAGCCAAGATGGCGGTCGCAAGTCGCAGTATTTT	CASSQDGGRKSQYF
.	TRBV6-1	.	TRBJ1-2	TGTGCCAGCAAAGGGGACACCGCCTATGGCTACACCTTC	CASKGDTAYGYTF
.	TRBV29-1	few	TRBJ2-3	TGCAGCGTTTCTTTGTCAGATACGCAGTATTTT	CSVSLSDTQYF
.	TRBV12-3/TRBV12-4	few	TRBJ2-3	TGTGCCAGCAGTTTGAGGTCGGGAGTGCCAGATACGCAGTATTTT	CASSLRSGVPDTQYF
.	TRBV20-1	many	TRBJ1-1	TGCAGTGTTCGGACGGGGGGAACTGAAGCTTTCTTT	CSVRTGGTEAFF
TRBD2	TRBV15	.	TRBJ2-1	TGTGCCACCAGCAGAGTTCTGGGACTAGCGGGAGATGAGCAGTTCTTC	CATSRVLGLAGDEQFF
TRBD1	TRBV6-5	.	TRBJ2-2	TGTGCCAGCAGTTACAGTGGGACAGGGTACGGGGAGCTGTTTTTT	CASSYSGTGYGELFF
.	TRBV5-1	.	TRBJ2-3	TGCGCCAGCAGCTCGGCGGCCCGGGTGACAGATACGCAGTATTTT	CASSSAARVTDTQYF
.	TRBV7-9	few	TRBJ2-1	TGTGCCAGCGATGATCTACTAGCCTCCCGGATGGATGAGCAGTTCTTC	CASDDLLASRMDEQFF
.	TRBV5-1	.	TRBJ1-1	TGCGCCAGCAGCTTGGGACAGGCCATAGGGACTGAAGCTTTCTTT	CASSLGQAIGTEAFF
.	TRBV2	.	TRBJ2-3	TGTGCCAGCAGGATGGAAACAGATACGCAGTATTTT	CASRMETDTQYF
.	TRBV9	few	TRBJ2-1	TGTGCCAGCAGCGCGGACCCGATGCGGAATGAGCAGTTCTTC	CASSADPMRNEQFF
TRBD2	TRBV28	few	TRBJ2-4	TGTGCCAGCAGTTCATTAGCGGGGGGGCTCCTAGCCAAAAACATTCAGTACTTC	CASSSLAGGLLAKNIQYF
TRBD2	TRBV12-3/TRBV12-4	.	TRBJ2-7	TGTGCCAGCAGTTTCCGGAGCGGGAGGGCCTACGAGCAGTACTTC	CASSFRSGRAYEQYF
.	TRBV3-1	many	TRBJ1-2	TGTGCCAGCAGCTCCCCGGCCGACTACACCTTC	CASSSPADYTF
.	TRBV28	many	TRBJ2-1	TGTGCCAGCAGCGAAGGAGGCTACAATGAGCAGTTCTTC	CASSEGGYNEQFF
.	TRBV12-3/TRBV12-4	.	TRBJ2-3	TGTGCCAGCAGACCCGCCCTGACTCGTAATATAGATACGCAGTATTTT	CASRPALTRNIDTQYF
TRBD2	TRBV6-5	.	TRBJ2-1	TGTGCCAGCAGTTACCCGGGACTAGTGATCCCTGAGCAGTTCTTC	CASSYPGLVIPEQFF
TRBD2	TRBV4-2	few	TRBJ2-5	TGTGCCAGCAGCCAATCGGGACTAGCGGGAGCGGAGACCCAGTACTTC	CASSQSGLAGAETQYF
TRBD1	TRBV9	few	TRBJ2-2	TGTGCCAGCAGCTTACCTTCAGGGGGCGCAGACACCGGGGAGCTGTTTTTT	CASSLPSGGADTGELFF
.	TRBV2	.	TRBJ2-5	TGTGCCAGCAGGAAGGGCACGCCGGGAGAGACCCAGTACTTC	CASRKGTPGETQYF
.	TRBV6-5	few	TRBJ1-5	TGTGCCAGCAGTTACTCGGCAGCCTATGGCAATCAGCCCCAGCATTTT	CASSYSAAYGNQPQHF
.	TRBV20-1	few	TRBJ1-6	TGCAGTGCTGAGCCTGGGACCGCGACCCTCCACTTT	CSAEPGTATLHF
TRBD2	TRBV14	many	TRBJ2-2	TGTGCCAGCAGCCAAGCAGGGAGGGCAGGAACCGGGGAGCTGTTTTTT	CASSQAGRAGTGELFF
.	TRBV20-1	once	TRBJ2-3	TGCAGTGCTAGAGGACCTTCCAAGAGCACAGATACGCAGTATTTT	CSARGPSKSTDTQYF
.	TRBV9	few	TRBJ2-2	TGTGCCAGCAGCCCGCTGGGAGTGCTGGGCACCGGGGAGCTGTTTTTT	CASSPLGVLGTGELFF
.	TRBV6-1	.	TRBJ2-7	TGTGCCAGCAGTGAAAACGTCAGATACGAGCAGTACTTC	CASSENVRYEQYF
.	TRBV12-3/TRBV12-4	few	TRBJ2-5	TGTGCCAGCAGTCCGTTAGGGGCCCCCCAAGAGACCCAGTACTTC	CASSPLGAPQETQYF
TRBD2	TRBV6-5	few	TRBJ2-1	TGTGCCAGCAGTTCCGCTCCCTCTAGCGGACACAATGAGCAGTTCTTC	CASSSAPSSGHNEQFF
.	TRBV28	few	TRBJ1-1	TGTGCCAGCCATGACAGGCCGAACACTGAAGCTTTCTTT	CASHDRPNTEAFF
.	TRBV7-9	many	TRBJ2-3	TGTGCCAGCAGCTTTGGCACAGATACGCAGTATTTT	CASSFGTDTQYF
TRBD1	TRBV11-3	.	TRBJ2-2	TGTGCCAGCAGCTTAGGGACAGGGTCGAACACCGGGGAGCTGTTTTTT	CASSLGTGSNTGELFF
.	TRBV7-6	many	TRBJ1-3	TGTGCCAGCAGCTTAGGGGGCGCCAGCTCTGGAAACACCATATATTTT	CASSLGGASSGNTIYF
.	TRBV28	.	TRBJ2-1	TGTGCCAGCAGCCCTTATTGGGGGGCCCTAAGCTCCTACAATGAGCAGTTCTTC	CASSPYWGALSSYNEQFF
.	TRBV7-6	few	TRBJ1-1	TGTGCCTCCGCCCCCCGGGGGCTGGACACTGAAGCTTTCTTT	CASAPRGLDTEAFF
.	TRBV10-1	.	TRBJ2-1	TGCGCCAGCAGTGATGACTTGAGCTCCTACAATGAGCAGTTCTTC	CASSDDLSSYNEQFF
TRBD2	TRBV6-2/TRBV6-3	.	TRBJ2-1	TGTGCCAGCAAAAGCGGGAACTACAATGAGCAGTTCTTC	CASKSGNYNEQFF